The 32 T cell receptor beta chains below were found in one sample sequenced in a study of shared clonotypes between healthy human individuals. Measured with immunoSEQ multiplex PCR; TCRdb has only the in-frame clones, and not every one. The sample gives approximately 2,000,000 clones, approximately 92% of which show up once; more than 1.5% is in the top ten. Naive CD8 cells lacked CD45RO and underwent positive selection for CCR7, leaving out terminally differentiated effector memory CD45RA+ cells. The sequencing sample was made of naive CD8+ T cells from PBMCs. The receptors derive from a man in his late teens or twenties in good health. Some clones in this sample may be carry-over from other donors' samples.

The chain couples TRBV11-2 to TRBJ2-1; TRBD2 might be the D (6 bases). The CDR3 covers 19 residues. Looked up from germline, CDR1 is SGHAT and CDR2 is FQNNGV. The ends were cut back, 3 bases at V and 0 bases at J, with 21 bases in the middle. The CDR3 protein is CASSFGVVAAKSSYNEQFF. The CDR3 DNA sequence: TGTGCCAGCAGCTTCGGCGTCGTAGCGGCTAAAAGCTCCTACAATGAGCAGTTCTTC.

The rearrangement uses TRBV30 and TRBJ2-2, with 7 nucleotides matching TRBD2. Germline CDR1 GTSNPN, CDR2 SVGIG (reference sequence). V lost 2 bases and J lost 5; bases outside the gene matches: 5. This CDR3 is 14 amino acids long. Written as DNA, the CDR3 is TGTGCCTGGAGTCCCCCCGGGGGGACCGGGGAGCTGTTTTTT. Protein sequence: CAWSPPGGTGELFF.

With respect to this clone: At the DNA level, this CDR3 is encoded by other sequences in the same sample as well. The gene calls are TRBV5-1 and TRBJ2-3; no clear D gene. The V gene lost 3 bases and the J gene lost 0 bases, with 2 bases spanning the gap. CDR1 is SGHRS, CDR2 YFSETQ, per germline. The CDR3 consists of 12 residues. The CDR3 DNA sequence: TGCGCCAGCAGCTCGAGCACAGATACGCAGTATTTT. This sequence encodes CASSSSTDTQYF.

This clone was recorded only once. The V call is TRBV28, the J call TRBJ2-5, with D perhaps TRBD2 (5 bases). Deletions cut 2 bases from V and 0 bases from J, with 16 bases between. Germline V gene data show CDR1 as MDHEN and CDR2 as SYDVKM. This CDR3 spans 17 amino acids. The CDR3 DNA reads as TGTGCCAGCAGTTTAAGGACTCCTTCTTTGTACCAAGAGACCCAGTACTTC. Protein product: CASSLRTPSLYQETQYF. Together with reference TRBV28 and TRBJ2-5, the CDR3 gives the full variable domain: DVKVTQSSRYLVKRTGEKVFLECVQDMDHENMFWYRQDPGLGLRLIYFSYDVKMKEKGDIPEGYSVSREKKERFSLILESASTNQTSMYLCASSLRTPSLYQETQYFGPGTRLLVL.

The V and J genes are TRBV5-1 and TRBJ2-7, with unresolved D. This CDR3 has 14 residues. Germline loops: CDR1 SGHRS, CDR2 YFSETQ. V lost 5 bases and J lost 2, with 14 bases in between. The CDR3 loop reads CASSPVVGAYEQYF. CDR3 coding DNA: TGCGCCAGCAGTCCCGTTGTGGGCGCCTACGAGCAGTACTTC.

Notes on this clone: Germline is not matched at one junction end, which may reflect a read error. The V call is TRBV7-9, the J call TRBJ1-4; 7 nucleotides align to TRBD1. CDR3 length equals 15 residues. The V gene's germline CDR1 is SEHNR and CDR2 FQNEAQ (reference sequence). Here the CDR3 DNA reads TGCGCCAGCAGCCAAGACAGGGCAACTAATGAAAAACTGTTTTTT. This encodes CASSQDRATNEKLFF. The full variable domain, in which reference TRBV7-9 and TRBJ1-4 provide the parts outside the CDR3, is DTGVSQNPRHKITKRGQNVTFRCDPISEHNRLYWYRQTLGQGPEFLTYFQNEAQLEKSRLLSDRFSAERPKGSFSTLEIQRTEQGDSAMYLCASSQDRATNEKLFFGSGTQLSVL.

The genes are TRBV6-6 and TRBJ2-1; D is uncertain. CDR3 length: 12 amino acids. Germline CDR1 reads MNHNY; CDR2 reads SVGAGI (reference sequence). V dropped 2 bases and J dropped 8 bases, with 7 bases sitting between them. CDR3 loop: CASSYRADEQFF. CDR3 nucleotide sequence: TGTGCCAGCAGTTACCGCGCCGATGAGCAGTTCTTC.

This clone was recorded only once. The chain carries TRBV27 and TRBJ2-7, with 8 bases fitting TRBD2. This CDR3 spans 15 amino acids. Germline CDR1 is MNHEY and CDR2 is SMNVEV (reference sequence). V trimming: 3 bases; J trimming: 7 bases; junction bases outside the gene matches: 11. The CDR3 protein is CASSLIGGTREEQYF. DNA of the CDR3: TGTGCCAGCAGTTTGATAGGCGGGACTAGGGAAGAGCAGTACTTC.

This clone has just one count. The CDR3 coding sequence is TGCGCCAGCAGCCCACAGACGACAGGGGAGTATGACAATGAGCAGTTCTTC. Translating gives CASSPQTTGEYDNEQFF. The chain is built from TRBV4-3 and TRBJ2-1, with 8 bases aligning to TRBD1. Germline trimming cut 4 bases from V and 5 bases from J; bases unmatched to any gene: 13. This CDR3 has 17 amino acids. The germline CDR1 and CDR2 sequences are LGHNA and YSLEER.

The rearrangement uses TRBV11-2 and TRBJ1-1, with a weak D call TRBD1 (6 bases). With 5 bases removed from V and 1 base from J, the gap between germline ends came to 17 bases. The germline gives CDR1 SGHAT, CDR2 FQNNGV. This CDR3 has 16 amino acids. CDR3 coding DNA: TGTGCCAGCAGCACACGAGGGGGGACATCGAACACTGAAGCTTTCTTT. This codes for CASSTRGGTSNTEAFF.

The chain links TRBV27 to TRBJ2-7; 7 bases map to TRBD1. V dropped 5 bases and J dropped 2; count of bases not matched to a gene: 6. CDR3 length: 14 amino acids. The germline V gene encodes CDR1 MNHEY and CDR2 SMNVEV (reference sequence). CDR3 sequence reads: CASSPTGFAYEQYF. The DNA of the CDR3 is TGTGCCAGCAGTCCGACAGGGTTCGCCTACGAGCAGTACTTC.

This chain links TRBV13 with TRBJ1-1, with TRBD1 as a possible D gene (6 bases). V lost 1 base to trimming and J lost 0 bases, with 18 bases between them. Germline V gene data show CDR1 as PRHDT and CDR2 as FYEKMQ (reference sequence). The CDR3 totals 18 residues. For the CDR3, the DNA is TGTGCCAGCAGCTTAGAGAGAGGGCCTGACAGGATGAACACTGAAGCTTTCTTT. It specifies CASSLERGPDRMNTEAFF.

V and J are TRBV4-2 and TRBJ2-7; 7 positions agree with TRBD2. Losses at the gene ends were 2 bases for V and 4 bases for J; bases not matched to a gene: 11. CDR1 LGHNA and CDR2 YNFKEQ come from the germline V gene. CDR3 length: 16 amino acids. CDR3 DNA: TGTGCCAGCAGCCAAATATCTGGACTAGTCTCGTACGAGCAGTACTTC. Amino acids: CASSQISGLVSYEQYF.

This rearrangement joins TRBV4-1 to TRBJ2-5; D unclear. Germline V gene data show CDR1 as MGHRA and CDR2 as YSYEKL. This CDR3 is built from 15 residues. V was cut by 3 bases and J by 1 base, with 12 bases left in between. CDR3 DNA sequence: TGCGCCAGCAGCCAGGGTTTTCCTACCCAAGAGACCCAGTACTTC. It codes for CASSQGFPTQETQYF.

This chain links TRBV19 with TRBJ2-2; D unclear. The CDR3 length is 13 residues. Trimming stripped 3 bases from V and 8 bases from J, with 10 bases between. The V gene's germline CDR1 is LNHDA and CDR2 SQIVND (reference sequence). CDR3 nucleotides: TGTGCCAGTAGTATTGTCGGTCGAGGGGAGCTGTTTTTT. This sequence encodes CASSIVGRGELFF.

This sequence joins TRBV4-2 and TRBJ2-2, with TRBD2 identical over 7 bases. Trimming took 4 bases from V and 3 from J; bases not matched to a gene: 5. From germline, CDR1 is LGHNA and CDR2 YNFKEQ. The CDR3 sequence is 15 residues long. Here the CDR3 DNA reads TGTGCCAGCAGCCCGCGGGAGAGATACACCGGGGAGCTGTTTTTT. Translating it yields CASSPRERYTGELFF.

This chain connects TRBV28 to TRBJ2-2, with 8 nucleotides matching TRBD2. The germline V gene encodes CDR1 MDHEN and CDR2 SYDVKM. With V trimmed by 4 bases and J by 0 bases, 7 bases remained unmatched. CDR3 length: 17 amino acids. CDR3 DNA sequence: TGTGCCAGCAGTTATATTAGCGGGGAATCGAACACCGGGGAGCTGTTTTTT. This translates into CASSYISGESNTGELFF.

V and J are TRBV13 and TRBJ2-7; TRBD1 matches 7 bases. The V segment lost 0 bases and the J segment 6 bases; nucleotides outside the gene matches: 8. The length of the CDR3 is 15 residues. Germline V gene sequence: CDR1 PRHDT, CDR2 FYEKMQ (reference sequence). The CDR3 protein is CASSLGTGSSVEQYF. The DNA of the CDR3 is TGTGCCAGCAGCTTAGGGACAGGGTCCTCCGTCGAGCAGTACTTC.

CDR3 coding DNA: TGTGCCAGCAGCTTTGAGTACGTGGGGGGCGGGGAGACCCAGTACTTC. This codes for CASSFEYVGGGETQYF. V gene TRBV11-2 combines with J gene TRBJ2-5; TRBD1 or TRBD2 may be the D gene (6 bases each). Germline V lookup: CDR1 SGHAT, CDR2 FQNNGV. This CDR3 has 16 amino acids. V was clipped by 3 bases and J by 5 bases, with 19 bases between them. The variable domain in full, completed from reference TRBV11-2 and TRBJ2-5, reads EAGVAQSPRYKIIEKRQSVAFWCNPISGHATLYWYQQILGQGPKLLIQFQNNGVVDDSQLPKDRFSAERLKGVDSTLKIQPAKLEDSAVYLCASSFEYVGGGETQYFGPGTRLLVL.

CDR3 sequence reads: CASSEPRELAGDNEQFF. The CDR3 region has the DNA TGTGCCAGCAGCGAACCTCGGGAGCTAGCGGGAGACAATGAGCAGTTCTTC. The rearrangement uses TRBV9 and TRBJ2-1; 10 bases fit TRBD2. Losses at the gene ends were 3 bases for V and 5 bases for J; bases not matched to a gene: 11. Looked up from germline, CDR1 is SGDLS and CDR2 is YYNGEE. CDR3 length: 17 amino acids.

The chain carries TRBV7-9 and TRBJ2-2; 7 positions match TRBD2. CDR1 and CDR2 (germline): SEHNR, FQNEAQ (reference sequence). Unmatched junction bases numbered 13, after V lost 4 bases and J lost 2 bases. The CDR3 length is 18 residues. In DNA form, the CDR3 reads TGTGCCAGCAGCTCCCTGATAATAGCGGGCCTTAACACCGGGGAGCTGTTTTTT. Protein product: CASSSLIIAGLNTGELFF.

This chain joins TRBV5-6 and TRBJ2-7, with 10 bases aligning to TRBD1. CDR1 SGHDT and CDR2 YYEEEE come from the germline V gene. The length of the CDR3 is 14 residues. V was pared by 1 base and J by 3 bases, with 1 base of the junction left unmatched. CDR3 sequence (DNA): TGTGCCAGCAGCTTGTGGGACAGGGGCTACGAGCAGTACTTC. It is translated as CASSLWDRGYEQYF.

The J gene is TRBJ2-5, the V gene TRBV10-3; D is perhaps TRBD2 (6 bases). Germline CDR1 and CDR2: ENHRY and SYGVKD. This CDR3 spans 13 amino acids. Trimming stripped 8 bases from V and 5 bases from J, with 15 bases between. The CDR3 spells CAIGGTLEETQYF. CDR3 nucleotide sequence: TGTGCCATCGGGGGGACGTTGGAGGAGACCCAGTACTTC.

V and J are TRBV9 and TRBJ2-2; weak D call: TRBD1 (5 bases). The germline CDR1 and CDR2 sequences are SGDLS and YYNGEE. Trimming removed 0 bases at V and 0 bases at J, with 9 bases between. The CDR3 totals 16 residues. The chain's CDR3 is CASSVGGGPNTGELFF. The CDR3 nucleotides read TGTGCCAGCAGCGTAGGGGGCGGACCGAACACCGGGGAGCTGTTTTTT.

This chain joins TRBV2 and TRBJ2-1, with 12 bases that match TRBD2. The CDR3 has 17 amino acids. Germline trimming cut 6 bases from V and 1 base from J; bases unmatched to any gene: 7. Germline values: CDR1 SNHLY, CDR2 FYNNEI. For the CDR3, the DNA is TGTGCCAGCAGCCAAGGACTAGCGGGAACGTCCTACAATGAGCAGTTCTTC. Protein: CASSQGLAGTSYNEQFF. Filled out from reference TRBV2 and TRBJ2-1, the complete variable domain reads EPEVTQTPSHQVTQMGQEVILRCVPISNHLYFYWYRQILGQKVEFLVSFYNNEISEKSEIFDDQFSVERPDGSNFTLKIRSTKLEDSAMYFCASSQGLAGTSYNEQFFGPGTRLTVL.

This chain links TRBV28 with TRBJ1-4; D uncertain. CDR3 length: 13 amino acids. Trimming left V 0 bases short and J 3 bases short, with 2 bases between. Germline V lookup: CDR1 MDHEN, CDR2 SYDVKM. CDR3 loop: CASSLWANEKLFF. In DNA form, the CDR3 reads TGTGCCAGCAGTTTATGGGCTAATGAAAAACTGTTTTTT.

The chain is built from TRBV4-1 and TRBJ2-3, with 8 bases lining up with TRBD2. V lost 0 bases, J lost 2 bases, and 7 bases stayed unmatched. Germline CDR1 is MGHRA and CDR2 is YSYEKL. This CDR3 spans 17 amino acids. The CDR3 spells CASSQDQAGGITDTQYF. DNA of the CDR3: TGCGCCAGCAGCCAAGATCAGGCGGGAGGAATCACAGATACGCAGTATTTT.

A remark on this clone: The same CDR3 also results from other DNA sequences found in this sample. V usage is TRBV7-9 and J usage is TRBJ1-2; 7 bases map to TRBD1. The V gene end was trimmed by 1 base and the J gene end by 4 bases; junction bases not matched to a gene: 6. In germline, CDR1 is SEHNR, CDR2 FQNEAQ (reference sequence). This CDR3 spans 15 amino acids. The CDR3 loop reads CASSLGDSPFYGYTF. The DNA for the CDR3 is TGTGCCAGCAGCTTAGGGGACAGCCCTTTCTATGGCTACACCTTC.

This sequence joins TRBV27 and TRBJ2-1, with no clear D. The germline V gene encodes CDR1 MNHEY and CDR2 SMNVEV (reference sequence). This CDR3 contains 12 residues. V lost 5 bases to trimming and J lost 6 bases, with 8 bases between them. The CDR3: CASSPTANEQFF. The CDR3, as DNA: TGTGCCAGCAGTCCTACCGCCAATGAGCAGTTCTTC.

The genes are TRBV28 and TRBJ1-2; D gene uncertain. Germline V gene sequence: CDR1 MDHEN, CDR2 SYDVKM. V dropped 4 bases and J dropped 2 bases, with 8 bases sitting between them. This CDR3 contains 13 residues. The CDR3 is CASSYPGNYGYTF. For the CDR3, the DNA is TGTGCCAGCAGTTACCCTGGGAACTATGGCTACACCTTC.

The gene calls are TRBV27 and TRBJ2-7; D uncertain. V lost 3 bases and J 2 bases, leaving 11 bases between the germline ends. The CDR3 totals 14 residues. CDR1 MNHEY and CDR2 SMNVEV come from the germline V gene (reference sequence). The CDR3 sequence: CASSFGPFPYEQYF. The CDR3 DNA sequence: TGTGCCAGCAGTTTCGGCCCGTTCCCCTACGAGCAGTACTTC.

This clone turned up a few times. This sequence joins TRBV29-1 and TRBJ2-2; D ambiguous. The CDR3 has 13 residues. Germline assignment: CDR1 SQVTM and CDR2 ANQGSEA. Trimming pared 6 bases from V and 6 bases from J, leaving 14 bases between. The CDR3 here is CSVAGPDAGELFF. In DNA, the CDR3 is TGCAGCGTCGCAGGACCGGACGCCGGGGAGCTGTTTTTT.